The clone carrying this TCR beta chain was observed a few times. The target antigen is unknown. RNA transcripts served as the template for amplifying TCR beta CDR3 regions. Researchers ran a first-round RT-PCR on the TCR CDR3 using the HTBI primer set. TCRdb processed the multiplex PCR reads anew with MiXCR; each CDR3 protein has one entry. The table has 380,000 or so distinct CDR3 sequences, about 15% seen once. The data were obtained in a study of T cells in Graves' hyperthyroidism and ophthalmopathy. Study outcomes and limitations: Clonotypes that were expanded in thyroid above 0.001 mostly appeared in blood too. Model-based prediction identified ophthalmopathy a median 6.5 months prior to its onset.

The CDR3 sequence is 16 residues long. V lost 6 bases to trimming and J lost 7 bases, with 24 bases between them. CDR1 is MNHEY and CDR2 is SMNVEV in the germline V gene (reference sequence). Hyperthyroidism was newly diagnosed in patients aged 18 to 65 (duration under 2 months). Uncontrolled infection, other autoimmune disease, pregnancy or lactation disqualified patients from enrolment. The V gene is TRBV27, the J gene TRBJ1-2; D might be TRBD1 (6 bases). The specimen sequenced was blood. The clonotype comes from a woman aged 25-40 years with Graves' hyperthyroidism. CDR3 region: CASSSYPPAGASGYTF. DNA for the CDR3: TGTGCCAGCAGCTCTTATCCTCCCGCGGGGGCAAGTGGCTACACCTTC.